Included here is one TCR beta chain sequence, with context. Its antigen is unidentified. Healthy bone marrow donors made up the donor group. Use of 60 Vbeta and 13 Jbeta primers characterized the PCR. Repertoires were generated with immunoSEQ multiplex PCR, while TCRdb's copy carries only in-frame clones and drops some. This sample has around 150,000 clones, with 82% found just once. This sample is part of a study of cytomegalovirus exposure and HLA in healthy donors. Findings and limits, study-wide: In a later analysis, a missense DCLRE1C variant was linked to TCR beta V- and J-gene trimming.

From germline, CDR1 is WSHSY and CDR2 SAAADI. The CDR3 is 14 residues long. Trimming removed 3 bases from V and 2 bases from J, with 11 bases in between. The chain couples TRBV10-2 to TRBJ2-7; D is unclear. The sequence was collected from a man in his thirties or forties in good health and CMV-seropositive. The source material was PBMCs. In DNA, the CDR3 is TGCGCCAGCAGTGACTACGAGAAGACCTACGAGCAGTACTTC. Its translation is CASSDYEKTYEQYF.